This T cell receptor beta chain was captured in a study of T cell repertoires in cytomegalovirus infection. Study as a whole: Well-studied HLA-B-restricted epitopes and recently identified HLA-C-restricted epitopes of CMV were both used in the study. CMV infection and matching HLA type were both indicated by public TCR beta signatures.

Using its own MiXCR run on the reads, TCRdb lists one record per CDR3 protein. This table holds about 830,000 distinct CDR3 sequences, 32% found once. The study, taken as a whole, reports: The cumulative frequency of public TCR beta families distinguished individuals who carried CMV together with the relevant HLA. The study found HLA-C-restricted CMV-specific TCR beta clonotypes dominating the ex vivo response.

This clonotype was counted only a few times. No antigen is known for it. This TCR was sampled from a human donor in good health (CMV status not recorded). Some clones in this sample may be carry-over from other donors' samples. The source material was cultured CD8+ T cells from PBMCs, sampled from culture after CMV antigen stimulation.

In DNA form, the CDR3 reads TGTGCCAGCAGCCAAGGCGGCCGCGATGAAGCTTTCTTT. It codes for CASSQGGRDEAFF. J is TRBJ1-1 and V is TRBV4-2; D remains unclear. V was pared by 1 base and J by 7 bases, with 10 bases between. The CDR3 is made up of 13 amino acids. Germline-derived CDR1 and CDR2 are LGHNA and YNFKEQ.